This TCR beta chain is drawn from a study of blood T cell repertoires in COVID-19. In the study overall: Acute-phase and convalescent COVID-19 samples originated in the United States, Italy and Spain. Sample material is recorded as cDNA or gDNA derived from T cells, B-cell-depleted T cells, or PBMCs.

Original handling: It was from reference gene primer amplification that nucleated cell counts were estimated. Sequencing was performed with immunoSEQ multiplex PCR; in TCRdb, only in-frame clones are kept and a portion is missing. The V and J calls and clone size are taken from that table; D and trimming were inferred from the DNA. There are around 380,000 clones in the sample; about 80% occur only once, and over 0.95% lies in the top ten. Germline lookup yields CDR1 LNHDA and CDR2 SQIVND (reference sequence). The CDR3 is made up of 15 amino acids. V shed 6 bases, J shed 8 bases, and the junction held 7 bases outside the gene matches.

The chain recombines TRBV19 with TRBJ2-1, with TRBD2 matching over 13 bases. The material sequenced was peripheral blood. This clonotype was sampled from a human donor with acute or convalescent COVID-19. The donor label of this sample is uncertain. CDR3 loop: CASSQGGLAGYEQFF. The CDR3 nucleotides read TGTGCCAGTAGCCAAGGGGGACTAGCGGGATATGAGCAGTTCTTC.